The 15 T cell receptor beta chains in this list originate from one sample, sequenced in a study of cytomegalovirus exposure and HLA in healthy donors. 13 Jbeta primers and 60 Vbeta primers were used for the PCR. The protocol was immunoSEQ multiplex PCR, while the TCRdb copy is restricted to in-frame clones and leaves out a portion. The sample holds approximately 130,000 clones, 75% to 90% seen once. The specimen sequenced was PBMCs. The receptors stem from a woman aged 25 to 39 in good health and CMV-seropositive.

The chain is built from TRBV7-3 and TRBJ2-3, with D possibly TRBD1 on 6 matching bases. Trimming removed 4 bases at V and 5 bases at J, with 13 bases between. Germline V gene lookup returns CDR1 SGHTA and CDR2 FQGTGA. The CDR3 contains 14 residues. CDR3 loop: CASSSPGVLDTQYF. The CDR3 bases are TGTGCCAGCAGCTCCCCAGGGGTACTAGATACGCAGTATTTT.

The chain combines TRBV11-2 with TRBJ2-5, with 9 bases identical to TRBD1. J was trimmed by 13 bases and V by 1 base; bases with no gene match: 4. This CDR3 has 12 amino acids. CDR1 SGHAT and CDR2 FQNNGV come from the germline V gene. The CDR3 protein is CASSLGDREWYF. CDR3 in DNA: TGTGCCAGCAGCTTAGGGGACAGGGAGTGGTACTTC.

The rearrangement links TRBV5-1 to TRBJ2-3; D remains ambiguous. CDR1 is SGHRS and CDR2 is YFSETQ in the germline V gene. This CDR3 spans 14 amino acids. The V end lost 0 bases, the J end lost 2 bases, and 7 bases lay between the germline ends. The CDR3 spells CASSLVQPTDTQYF. The CDR3 DNA is TGCGCCAGCAGCTTGGTACAGCCCACAGATACGCAGTATTTT.

This clone was seen a single time. The gene calls are TRBV27 and TRBJ1-2, with D possibly TRBD1 on 6 matching bases. The CDR3 has 13 residues. Germline CDR1 MNHEY, CDR2 SMNVEV (reference sequence). Trimming pared 5 bases from V and 3 bases from J, leaving 10 bases between. CDR3: CASSRNRDYGYTF. As DNA, the CDR3 is TGTGCCAGCAGTCGAAACAGGGACTATGGCTACACCTTC.

The V call is TRBV30, the J call TRBJ1-2; TRBD1 matches 11 bases. Germline CDR1 GTSNPN, CDR2 SVGIG (reference sequence). This CDR3 contains 14 residues. V lost 0 bases and J lost 8; bases outside the gene matches: 5. The CDR3 spells CAWSVDRTGGGYTF. CDR3 coding DNA: TGTGCCTGGAGTGTCGACAGGACAGGGGGCGGCTACACCTTC. The full variable domain, with the rest looked up from reference TRBV30 and TRBJ1-2, is SQTIHQWPATLVQPVGSPLSLECTVEGTSNPNLYWYRQAAGRGLQLLFYSVGIGQISSEVPQNLSASRPQDRQFILSSKKLLLSDSGFYLCAWSVDRTGGGYTFGSGTRLTVV.

The V and J genes are TRBV6-5 and TRBJ2-7; no clear D gene. From germline, CDR1 is MNHEY and CDR2 SVGAGI. Trimming cost V 0 bases and J 6 bases, with 9 bases left between them. The CDR3 is 13 amino acids. The CDR3 loop is CASSYSTLGEQYF. The CDR3 bases are TGTGCCAGCAGTTACTCGACTCTGGGCGAGCAGTACTTC.

V and J are TRBV2 and TRBJ1-1; D is ambiguous. The V gene lost 4 bases and the J gene lost 5 bases, with 14 bases spanning the gap. This CDR3 region has 14 residues. Germline CDR1 SNHLY, CDR2 FYNNEI. The CDR3: CASSADQVVTEAFF. The DNA for the CDR3 is TGTGCCAGCAGTGCAGATCAGGTAGTGACTGAAGCTTTCTTT.

The rearrangement links TRBV5-1 to TRBJ1-4; D remains unclear. Trimming pared 1 base from V and 5 bases from J, leaving 15 bases between. The CDR3 extends over 16 amino acids. Germline V gives CDR1 SGHRS, CDR2 YFSETQ. The CDR3 region is CASSLRLAGQNEKLFF. As DNA, the CDR3 is TGCGCCAGCAGCTTGAGGCTAGCGGGCCAAAATGAAAAACTGTTTTTT.

This clone appeared a single time. The rearrangement uses TRBV19 and TRBJ2-1; tentative D call: TRBD2 (6 bases). The CDR3 extends over 15 amino acids. The V gene's germline CDR1 is LNHDA and CDR2 SQIVND (reference sequence). With 3 bases removed from V and 4 bases from J, the gap between germline ends came to 13 bases. CDR3 sequence reads: CASSMGGGGYNEQFF. In nucleotides, the CDR3 is TGTGCCAGTAGTATGGGGGGTGGCGGGTACAATGAGCAGTTCTTC.

This rearrangement joins TRBV2 to TRBJ1-1, with D unresolved. The germline V and J ends were trimmed by 7 bases and 6 bases, with 9 bases remaining between them. CDR1 SNHLY and CDR2 FYNNEI come from the germline V gene. This CDR3 region has 11 residues. CDR3 nucleotides: TGTGCCAGCACCCCCGGGGCTGAAGCTTTCTTT. This encodes CASTPGAEAFF.

The V and J genes are TRBV5-1 and TRBJ2-2, with D perhaps matching TRBD2 (6 bases). The germline V and J ends were trimmed by 4 bases and 6 bases, with 19 bases remaining between them. Germline CDR1 SGHRS, CDR2 YFSETQ. This CDR3 has 16 amino acids. CDR3 in amino acids: CASSLAGRSASGELFF. The CDR3 DNA reads as TGCGCCAGCAGCCTTGCGGGACGGTCAGCGTCCGGGGAGCTGTTTTTT.

The V and J genes are TRBV28 and TRBJ2-7; perhaps TRBD1 as D (6 bases). CDR3 length equals 12 residues. CDR1 is MDHEN, CDR2 SYDVKM, per germline. V lost 11 bases and J 2 bases, leaving 13 bases between the germline ends. The CDR3 protein is CAAQGRPYEQYF. CDR3 DNA sequence: TGTGCCGCACAGGGTAGGCCCTACGAGCAGTACTTC. Variable domain in full (rest from reference TRBV28 and TRBJ2-7): DVKVTQSSRYLVKRTGEKVFLECVQDMDHENMFWYRQDPGLGLRLIYFSYDVKMKEKGDIPEGYSVSREKKERFSLILESASTNQTSMYLCAAQGRPYEQYFGPGTRLTVT.

This rearrangement joins TRBV6-5 to TRBJ1-1, with 8 bases aligning to TRBD1. V shed 4 bases, J shed 10 bases, and the junction held 14 bases outside the gene matches. The CDR3 has 15 amino acids. CDR1 is MNHEY and CDR2 is SVGAGI in the germline V gene. CDR3 nucleotides: TGTGCCAGCAGTTCCTTGACAGGGGAGCTTGGTGGAGCTTTCTTT. This codes for CASSSLTGELGGAFF.

Turning to this clone: The sample contains more than one DNA sequence encoding this CDR3. The chain recombines TRBV28 with TRBJ2-1; D uncertain. V was shortened by 3 bases and J by 0 bases, with 3 bases between the two germline ends. This CDR3 region has 13 residues. Looked up from germline, CDR1 is MDHEN and CDR2 is SYDVKM. Here the CDR3 reads CASSFRSYNEQFF. DNA of the CDR3: TGTGCCAGCAGTTTTCGCTCCTACAATGAGCAGTTCTTC.

Only one count was recorded for this clone. The chain is built from TRBV9 and TRBJ2-1, with a possible D match to TRBD2 (5 bases). The CDR3 covers 15 residues. V lost 0 bases and J 7 bases, leaving 14 bases between the germline ends. CDR1 is SGDLS, CDR2 YYNGEE, per germline. CDR3 DNA sequence: TGTGCCAGCAGCGTAGTGGGCGGGTTAGGGAATGAGCAGTTCTTC. Encoded protein: CASSVVGGLGNEQFF.